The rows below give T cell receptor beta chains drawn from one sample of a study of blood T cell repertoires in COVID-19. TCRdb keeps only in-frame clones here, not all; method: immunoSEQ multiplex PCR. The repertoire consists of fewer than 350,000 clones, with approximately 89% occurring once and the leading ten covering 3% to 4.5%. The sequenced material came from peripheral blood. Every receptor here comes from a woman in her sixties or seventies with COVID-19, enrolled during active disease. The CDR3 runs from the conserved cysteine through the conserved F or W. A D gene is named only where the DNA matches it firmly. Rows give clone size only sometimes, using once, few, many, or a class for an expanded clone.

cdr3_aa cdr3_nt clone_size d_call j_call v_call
CASSFREVSTLYGYTF TGTGCCAGCAGCTTTCGCGAGGTCTCGACCCTGTATGGCTACACCTTC NA NA TRBJ1-2 TRBV7-2
CASNGQGGNQPQHF TGTGCCAGCAACGGACAGGGAGGCAATCAGCCCCAGCATTTT NA TRBD1 TRBJ1-5 TRBV6-6
CAWSEHRGAGQPQHF TGTGCCTGGAGTGAACACAGGGGAGCGGGTCAGCCCCAGCATTTT NA TRBD1 TRBJ1-5 TRBV30
CASSQSWWTGGCCNSPLHF TGCGCCAGCAGTCAATCATGGTGGACAGGGGGTTGCTGTAATTCACCCCTCCACTTT NA TRBD1 TRBJ1-6 TRBV23-1
CASSERGGGTPGTQYF TGTGCCAGCAGCGAACGGGGCGGGGGTACCCCGGGTACGCAGTATTTT NA TRBD2 TRBJ2-3 TRBV7-3
CATSSLGGGKKGNQPQHF TGTGCCACCAGCAGCCTTGGGGGGGGGAAGAAAGGCAATCAGCCCCAGCATTTT NA NA TRBJ1-5 TRBV15
CASSLRGNYGYTF TGTGCCAGCAGTTTAAGGGGGAACTATGGCTACACCTTC NA NA TRBJ1-2 TRBV12-3/TRBV12-4
CASRQGRTGELFF TGTGCCTCCCGACAGGGCAGGACCGGGGAGCTGTTTTTT NA TRBD1 TRBJ2-2 TRBV19
CASSRSANEKLFF TGTGCCAGCAGCCGTAGTGCTAATGAAAAACTGTTTTTT NA NA TRBJ1-4 TRBV5-6
CASSPEKEQFF TGTGCCAGCAGCCCCGAGAAGGAGCAGTTCTTC NA NA TRBJ2-1 TRBV9
CASSLGQAGNQPQHF TGTGCCAGCAGCTTGGGACAGGCGGGCAATCAGCCCCAGCATTTT NA NA TRBJ1-5 TRBV5-8
CASSPGTILADGYTF TGTGCCAGCAGTCCGGGAACAATTCTCGCGGATGGCTACACCTTC NA NA TRBJ1-2 TRBV28
CASSPSSQAGGGETQYF TGTGCCAGCAGCCCCTCCTCCCAAGCGGGAGGGGGTGAGACCCAGTACTTC NA TRBD2 TRBJ2-5 TRBV4-2
CASSFGGATEAFF TGTGCCAGCAGCTTTGGGGGGGCCACTGAAGCTTTCTTT NA NA TRBJ1-1 TRBV11-2
CASSLAQGVNTEAFF TGTGCCAGCAGTTTAGCTCAGGGGGTGAACACTGAAGCTTTCTTT NA TRBD1 TRBJ1-1 TRBV28
CASSVLGTVRNTIYF TGTGCCAGCAGCGTGCTCGGAACAGTAAGAAACACCATATATTTT few NA TRBJ1-3 TRBV9
CASKRLGAGYEKLFF TGTGCCAGTAAACGGCTCGGGGCGGGATATGAAAAACTGTTTTTT NA NA TRBJ1-4 TRBV19
CASSSDRGGNQPQHF TGTGCCAGCAGCTCGGACAGGGGAGGCAATCAGCCCCAGCATTTT NA TRBD1 TRBJ1-5 TRBV6-5
CASSFFTGELFF TGTGCCAGCAGTTTCTTTACCGGGGAGCTGTTTTTT NA NA TRBJ2-2 TRBV27
CASSLVSGGRFNYGYTF TGCGCCAGCAGCTTGGTGTCGGGAGGGCGGTTCAACTATGGCTACACCTTC NA NA TRBJ1-2 TRBV5-1
CSGAMEETQYF TGCAGCGGTGCGATGGAAGAGACCCAGTACTTC NA NA TRBJ2-5 TRBV29-1
CASSVGRGQPQHF TGTGCCAGCAGCGTAGGCAGGGGACAGCCCCAGCATTTT few NA TRBJ1-5 TRBV9
CASSLEVGSSGNTIYF TGTGCCAGCAGCTTGGAAGTAGGGAGCTCTGGAAACACCATATATTTT NA NA TRBJ1-3 TRBV5-8
CASSFPRGRGPNTEAFF TGTGCTAGCAGCTTCCCAAGGGGTAGGGGGCCAAACACTGAAGCTTTCTTT NA TRBD1 TRBJ1-1 TRBV7-7
CASSLAARDRVSYEQYF TGCGCCAGCAGCTTGGCCGCACGGGACAGGGTTTCCTACGAGCAGTACTTC NA TRBD1 TRBJ2-7 TRBV5-1
CASSYGGRGYTF TGTGCCAGCAGTTACGGGGGCCGGGGCTACACCTTC once NA TRBJ1-2 TRBV6-5
CASSSGLYYEQYF TGTGCCAGCAGCTCGGGACTTTACTACGAGCAGTACTTC NA NA TRBJ2-7 TRBV11-2
CSGRGDFTEAFF TGCAGCGGCAGGGGCGATTTCACTGAAGCTTTCTTT NA NA TRBJ1-1 TRBV29-1
CASSFHPYGYTF TGTGCCAGCAGTTTTCATCCCTATGGCTACACCTTC NA NA TRBJ1-2 TRBV12-3/TRBV12-4
CASSPGTGGIANYGYTF TGTGCCAGCAGCCCGGGGACAGGGGGTATCGCGAACTATGGCTACACCTTC NA TRBD1 TRBJ1-2 TRBV9
CAWSVQLSQPQHF TGTGCCTGGAGTGTACAACTAAGTCAGCCCCAGCATTTT NA NA TRBJ1-5 TRBV30
CASRSGNTEAFF TGTGCCAGCCGGTCCGGGAACACTGAAGCTTTCTTT NA NA TRBJ1-1 TRBV6-4
CASSNEGSGYTF TGTGCCAGCAGCAATGAGGGTTCTGGCTACACCTTC NA NA TRBJ1-2 TRBV12-3/TRBV12-4
CASSPRQGGMNTEAFF TGTGCCAGCTCACCACGGCAGGGGGGTATGAACACTGAAGCTTTCTTT NA TRBD1 TRBJ1-1 TRBV18
CASSLGPGYGYTF TGTGCCAGCAGTTTGGGGCCAGGCTATGGCTACACCTTC NA NA TRBJ1-2 TRBV28
CASSPGGAAKNIQYF TGCGCCAGCAGCCCCGGGGGGGCCGCCAAAAACATTCAGTACTTC NA TRBD2 TRBJ2-4 TRBV5-1
CASSTGRSGYTF TGTGCCAGCAGTACAGGGCGGAGTGGCTACACCTTC NA NA TRBJ1-2 TRBV2
CASSVGTQRGPHQTQYF TGTGCCAGCAGCGTAGGGACCCAGCGGGGACCCCATCAGACCCAGTACTTC NA TRBD2 TRBJ2-5 TRBV9
CASRTGGQTDTQYF TGTGCCAGCAGGACAGGGGGTCAGACAGATACGCAGTATTTT NA TRBD1 TRBJ2-3 TRBV6-1
CASSLWAGTGGDYGYTF TGTGCCAGCAGCTTATGGGCCGGGACAGGGGGCGACTATGGCTACACCTTC NA TRBD1 TRBJ1-2 TRBV7-8
CASRLAGPYNEQFF TGCGCCAGCAGACTAGCGGGGCCTTACAATGAGCAGTTCTTC NA TRBD2 TRBJ2-1 TRBV5-1
CASKVDRGLWETQYF TGTGCCAGCAAAGTAGACAGGGGGCTCTGGGAGACCCAGTACTTC NA TRBD1 TRBJ2-5 TRBV6-5
CASSQTASEQYF TGTGCCAGCAGCCAAACCGCGAGTGAGCAGTACTTC NA NA TRBJ2-7 TRBV3-1/TRBV3-2
CAWSGQGGSYGYTF TGTGCCTGGAGTGGACAGGGGGGATCCTATGGCTACACCTTC NA TRBD1 TRBJ1-2 TRBV30
CATRSTGTSTDTQYF TGTGCCACCAGATCGACGGGGACTAGCACAGATACGCAGTATTTT NA NA TRBJ2-3 TRBV15
CAWGTGIQPQHF TGTGCCTGGGGTACAGGGATTCAGCCCCAGCATTTT NA NA TRBJ1-5 TRBV30
CASSAGQSDREKLFF TGTGCCAGCAGTGCAGGACAGAGTGACCGTGAAAAACTGTTTTTT NA NA TRBJ1-4 TRBV2
CARLGIGGQGQAFF TGCGCCAGACTCGGAATAGGGGGACAGGGCCAAGCTTTCTTT NA TRBD1 TRBJ1-1 TRBV10-1
CASTKQGALANEKLFF TGTGCCAGTACCAAACAGGGGGCCTTGGCTAATGAAAAACTGTTTTTT NA TRBD1 TRBJ1-4 TRBV19
CASSPDRINEKLFF TGTGCCAGCTCCCCGGACAGGATAAATGAAAAACTGTTTTTT few TRBD1 TRBJ1-4 TRBV18
CASSPRGTNEKLFF TGTGCCAGTAGTCCCAGGGGGACTAATGAAAAACTGTTTTTT NA TRBD1 TRBJ1-4 TRBV19
CASSPTGVRNTEAFF TGCGCCAGCAGCCCAACAGGGGTGAGGAACACTGAAGCTTTCTTT NA TRBD1 TRBJ1-1 TRBV4-1
CASSFRGTSTDTQYF TGCGCCAGCAGCTTCAGGGGAACTAGCACAGATACGCAGTATTTT NA NA TRBJ2-3 TRBV5-1
CASSSLGLAFNNEQFF TGTGCCAGCAGCTCCCTGGGACTAGCTTTCAACAATGAGCAGTTCTTC once TRBD2 TRBJ2-1 TRBV7-2
CASKGLAGTYEQYF TGTGCCAGCAAAGGGCTAGCGGGGACTTACGAGCAGTACTTC NA TRBD2 TRBJ2-7 TRBV27